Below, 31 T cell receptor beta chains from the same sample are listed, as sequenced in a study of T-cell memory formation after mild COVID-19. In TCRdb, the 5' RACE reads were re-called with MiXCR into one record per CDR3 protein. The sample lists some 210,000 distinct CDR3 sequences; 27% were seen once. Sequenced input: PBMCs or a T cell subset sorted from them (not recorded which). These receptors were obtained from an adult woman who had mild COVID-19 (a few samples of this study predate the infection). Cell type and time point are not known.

The DNA for the CDR3 is TGTGCCAGTAGTCCCGAGAAGGGTACCCGGGGCTCCTACGAGCAGTACTTC. As protein: CASSPEKGTRGSYEQYF. The rearrangement links TRBV19 to TRBJ2-7; TRBD2 might be the D (5 bases). Germline loops: CDR1 LNHDA, CDR2 SQIVND (reference sequence). This CDR3 spans 17 amino acids. V lost 5 bases and J 0 bases, leaving 20 bases between the germline ends.

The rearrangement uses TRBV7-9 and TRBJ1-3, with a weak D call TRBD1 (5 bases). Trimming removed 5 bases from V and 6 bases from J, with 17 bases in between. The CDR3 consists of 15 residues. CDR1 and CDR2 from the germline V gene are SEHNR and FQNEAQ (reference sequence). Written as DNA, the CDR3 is TGTGCCAGCAGCCCCGCACGGGGGGTCGAAAACACCATATATTTT. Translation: CASSPARGVENTIYF.

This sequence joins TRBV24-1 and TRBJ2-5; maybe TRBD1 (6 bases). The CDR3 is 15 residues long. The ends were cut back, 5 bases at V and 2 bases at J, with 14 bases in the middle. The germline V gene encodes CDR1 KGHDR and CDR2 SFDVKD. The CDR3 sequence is CATSGTAEYQETQYF. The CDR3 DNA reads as TGTGCCACCAGTGGGACAGCGGAATATCAAGAGACCCAGTACTTC.

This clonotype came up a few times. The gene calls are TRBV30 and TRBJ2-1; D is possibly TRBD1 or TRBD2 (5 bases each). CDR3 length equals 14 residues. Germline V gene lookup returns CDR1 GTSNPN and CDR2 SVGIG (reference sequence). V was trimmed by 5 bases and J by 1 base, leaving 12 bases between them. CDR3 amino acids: CAWGTQGSYNEQFF. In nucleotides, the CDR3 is TGTGCCTGGGGGACGCAAGGGTCCTACAATGAGCAGTTCTTC.

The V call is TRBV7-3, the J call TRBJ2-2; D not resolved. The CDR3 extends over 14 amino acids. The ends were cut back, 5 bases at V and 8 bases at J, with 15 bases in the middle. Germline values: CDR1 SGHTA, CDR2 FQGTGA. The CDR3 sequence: CASSANPRAGELFF. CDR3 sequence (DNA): TGTGCCAGCAGCGCGAACCCTAGAGCGGGGGAGCTGTTTTTT.

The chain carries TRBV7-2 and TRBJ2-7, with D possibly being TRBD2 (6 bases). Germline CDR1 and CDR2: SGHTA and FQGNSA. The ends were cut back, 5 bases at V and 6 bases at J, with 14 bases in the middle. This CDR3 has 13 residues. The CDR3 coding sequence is TGTGCCAGCAGCCCCTGGCGGGGTTCCGAGCAGTACTTC. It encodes CASSPWRGSEQYF.

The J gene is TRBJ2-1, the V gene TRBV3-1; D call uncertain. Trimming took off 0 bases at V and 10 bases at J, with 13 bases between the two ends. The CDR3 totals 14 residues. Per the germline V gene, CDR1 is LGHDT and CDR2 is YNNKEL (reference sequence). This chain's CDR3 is CASSQDFGPMEQFF. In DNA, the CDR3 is TGTGCCAGCAGCCAAGATTTCGGCCCCATGGAGCAGTTCTTC.

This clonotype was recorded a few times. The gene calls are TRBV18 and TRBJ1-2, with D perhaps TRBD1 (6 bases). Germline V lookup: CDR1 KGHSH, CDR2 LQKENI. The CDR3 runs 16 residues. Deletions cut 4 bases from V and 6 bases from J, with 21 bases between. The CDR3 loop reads CASSLLQGEQKDGYTF. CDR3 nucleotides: TGTGCCAGCTCACTGTTACAGGGCGAACAAAAGGATGGCTACACCTTC.

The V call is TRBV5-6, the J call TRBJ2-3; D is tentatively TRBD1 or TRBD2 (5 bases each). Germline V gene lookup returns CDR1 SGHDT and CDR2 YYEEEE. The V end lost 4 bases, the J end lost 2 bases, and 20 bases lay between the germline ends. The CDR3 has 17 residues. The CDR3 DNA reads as TGTGCCAGCAGCCTAGGACACGAGGGGCACCTCACAGATACGCAGTATTTT. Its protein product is CASSLGHEGHLTDTQYF.

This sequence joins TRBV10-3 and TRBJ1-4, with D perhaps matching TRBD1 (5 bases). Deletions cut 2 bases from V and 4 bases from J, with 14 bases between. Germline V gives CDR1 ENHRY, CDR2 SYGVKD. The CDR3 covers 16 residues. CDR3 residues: CAISEIADTSNEKLFF. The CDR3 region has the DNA TGTGCCATCAGTGAGATCGCGGACACCAGTAATGAAAAACTGTTTTTT.

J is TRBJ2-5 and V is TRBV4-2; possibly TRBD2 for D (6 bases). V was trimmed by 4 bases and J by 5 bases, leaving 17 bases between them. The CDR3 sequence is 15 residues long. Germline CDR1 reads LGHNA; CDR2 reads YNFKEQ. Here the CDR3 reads CASSPRDFALETQYF. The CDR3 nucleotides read TGTGCCAGCAGCCCCCGGGACTTTGCTCTTGAGACCCAGTACTTC.

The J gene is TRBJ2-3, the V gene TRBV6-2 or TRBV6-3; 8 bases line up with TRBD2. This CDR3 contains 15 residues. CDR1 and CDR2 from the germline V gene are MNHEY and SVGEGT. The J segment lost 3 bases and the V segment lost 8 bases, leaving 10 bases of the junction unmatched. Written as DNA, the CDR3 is TGTGCCAGCGGTCTGGGGACTAGAGCAACAGATACGCAGTATTTT. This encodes CASGLGTRATDTQYF.

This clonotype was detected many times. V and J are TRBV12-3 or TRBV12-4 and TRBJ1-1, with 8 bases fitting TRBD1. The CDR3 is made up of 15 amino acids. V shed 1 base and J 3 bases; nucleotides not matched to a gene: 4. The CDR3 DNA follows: TGTGCCAGCAGTTTAGAGGACAGGGAATACACTGAAGCTTTCTTT. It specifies CASSLEDREYTEAFF.

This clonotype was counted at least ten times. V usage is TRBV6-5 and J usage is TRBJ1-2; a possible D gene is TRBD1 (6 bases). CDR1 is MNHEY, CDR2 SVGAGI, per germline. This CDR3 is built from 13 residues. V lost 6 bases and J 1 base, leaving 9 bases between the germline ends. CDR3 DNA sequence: TGTGCCAGCAGCCCGGACAGTAACTATGGCTACACCTTC. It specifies CASSPDSNYGYTF.

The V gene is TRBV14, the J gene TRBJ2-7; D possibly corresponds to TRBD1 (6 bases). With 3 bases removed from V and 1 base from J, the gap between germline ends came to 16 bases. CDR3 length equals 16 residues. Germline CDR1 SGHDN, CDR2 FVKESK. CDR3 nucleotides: TGTGCCAGCAGCCACCCGACAGGTTCCCTTTCCTACGAGCAGTACTTC. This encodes CASSHPTGSLSYEQYF.

CDR3 region: CSATQLAGHTDTQYF. The CDR3, as DNA: TGCAGTGCTACCCAACTAGCGGGGCACACAGATACGCAGTATTTT. This chain uses TRBV20-1 with TRBJ2-3, with 10 bases that match TRBD2. CDR1 and CDR2 (germline): DFQATT, SNEGSKA (reference sequence). Losses at the gene ends were 4 bases for V and 2 bases for J; bases not matched to a gene: 6. The CDR3 is 15 residues long.

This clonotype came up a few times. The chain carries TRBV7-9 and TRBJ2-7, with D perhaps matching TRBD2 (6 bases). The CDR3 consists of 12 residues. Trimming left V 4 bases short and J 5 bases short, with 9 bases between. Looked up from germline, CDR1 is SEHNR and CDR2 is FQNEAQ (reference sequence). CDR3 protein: CASSSGSHEQYF. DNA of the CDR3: TGTGCCAGCAGCTCCGGGAGTCACGAGCAGTACTTC.

The CDR3 region has the DNA TGTGCCAGCTCACCTAATACGGGACGGAGTAATTCACCCCTCCACTTT. Translating gives CASSPNTGRSNSPLHF. The genes are TRBV18 and TRBJ1-6; D is perhaps TRBD1 (5 bases). This CDR3 contains 16 residues. Trimming shortened V by 3 bases and J by 6 bases, and 15 bases separated the two germline ends. Per germline, CDR1 KGHSH and CDR2 LQKENI.

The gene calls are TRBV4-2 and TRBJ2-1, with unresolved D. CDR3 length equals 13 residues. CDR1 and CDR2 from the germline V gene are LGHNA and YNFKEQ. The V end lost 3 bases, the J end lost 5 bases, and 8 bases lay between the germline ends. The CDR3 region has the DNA TGTGCCAGCAGCCACTTGAGAGACAATGAGCAGTTCTTC. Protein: CASSHLRDNEQFF.

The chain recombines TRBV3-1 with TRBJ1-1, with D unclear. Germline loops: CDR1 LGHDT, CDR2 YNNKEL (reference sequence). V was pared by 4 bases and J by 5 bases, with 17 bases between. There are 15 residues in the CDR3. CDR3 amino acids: CASSPRALGGTEAFF. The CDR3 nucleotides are TGTGCCAGCAGCCCCCGGGCCTTGGGAGGGACTGAAGCTTTCTTT.

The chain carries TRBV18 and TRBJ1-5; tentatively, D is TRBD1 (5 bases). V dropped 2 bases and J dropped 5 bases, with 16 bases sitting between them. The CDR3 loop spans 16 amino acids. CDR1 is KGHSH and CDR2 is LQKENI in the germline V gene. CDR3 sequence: CASSPAGRPADQPQHF. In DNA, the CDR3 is TGTGCCAGCTCACCAGCGGGACGCCCGGCGGATCAGCCCCAGCATTTT. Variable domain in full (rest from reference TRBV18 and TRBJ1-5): NAGVMQNPRHLVRRRGQEARLRCSPMKGHSHVYWYRQLPEEGLKFMVYLQKENIIDESGMPKERFSAEFPKEGPSILRIQQVVRGDSAAYFCASSPAGRPADQPQHFGDGTRLSIL.

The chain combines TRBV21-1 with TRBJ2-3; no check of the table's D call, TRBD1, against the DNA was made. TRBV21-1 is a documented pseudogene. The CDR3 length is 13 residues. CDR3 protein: CASSTRVSDTQYF. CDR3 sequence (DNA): TGTGCCAGCAGCACCCGGGTTTCAGATACGCAGTATTTT.

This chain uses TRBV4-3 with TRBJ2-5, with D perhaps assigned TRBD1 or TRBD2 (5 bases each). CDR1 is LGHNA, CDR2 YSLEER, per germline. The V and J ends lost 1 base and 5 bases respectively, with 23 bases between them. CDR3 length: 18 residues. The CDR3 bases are TGCGCCAGCAGCCAAGGACGGGGCGGCCAGGAGAGATGGGAGACCCAGTACTTC. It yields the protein CASSQGRGGQERWETQYF.

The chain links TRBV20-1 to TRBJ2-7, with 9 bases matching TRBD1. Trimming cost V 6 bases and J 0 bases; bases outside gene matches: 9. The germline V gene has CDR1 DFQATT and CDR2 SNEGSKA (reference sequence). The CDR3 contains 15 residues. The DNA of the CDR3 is TGCAGTGCCCGCGAGGGGACAGGGAGCTCCTACGAGCAGTACTTC. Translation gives CSAREGTGSSYEQYF.

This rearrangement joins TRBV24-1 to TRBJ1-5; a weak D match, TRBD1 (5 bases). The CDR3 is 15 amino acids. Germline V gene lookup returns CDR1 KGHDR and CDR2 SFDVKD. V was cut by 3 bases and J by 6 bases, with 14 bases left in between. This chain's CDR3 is CATSDAGVGSQPQHF. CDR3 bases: TGTGCCACCAGTGATGCGGGGGTAGGGAGTCAGCCCCAGCATTTT.

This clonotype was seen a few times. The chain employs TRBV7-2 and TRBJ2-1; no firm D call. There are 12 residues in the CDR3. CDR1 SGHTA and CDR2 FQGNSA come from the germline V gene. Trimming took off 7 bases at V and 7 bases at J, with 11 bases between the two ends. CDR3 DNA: TGTGCCAGCACCCCCCGTGGAAATGAGCAGTTCTTC. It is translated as CASTPRGNEQFF. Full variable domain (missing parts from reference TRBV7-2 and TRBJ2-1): GAGVSQSPSNKVTEKGKDVELRCDPISGHTALYWYRQSLGQGLEFLIYFQGNSAPDKSGLPSDRFSAERTGGSVSTLTIQRTQQEDSAVYLCASTPRGNEQFFGPGTRLTVL.

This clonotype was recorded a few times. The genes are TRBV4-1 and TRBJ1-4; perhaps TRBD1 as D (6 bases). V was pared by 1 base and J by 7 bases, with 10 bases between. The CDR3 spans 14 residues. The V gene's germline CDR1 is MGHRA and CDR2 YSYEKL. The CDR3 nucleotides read TGCGCCAGCAGCCAAGGAGGGGGAATTGAAAAACTGTTTTTT. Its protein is CASSQGGGIEKLFF.

This CDR3 reads CASSLPPRRGRGETQYF. CDR3 nucleotide sequence: TGTGCCAGCAGCCTACCTCCCCGGCGCGGGAGAGGGGAGACCCAGTACTTC. The chain employs TRBV4-2 and TRBJ2-5, with 7 bases matching TRBD2. The CDR3 has 17 amino acids. Germline lookup yields CDR1 LGHNA and CDR2 YNFKEQ. J gave up 5 bases and V 4 bases, and 16 bases lay outside the gene matches.

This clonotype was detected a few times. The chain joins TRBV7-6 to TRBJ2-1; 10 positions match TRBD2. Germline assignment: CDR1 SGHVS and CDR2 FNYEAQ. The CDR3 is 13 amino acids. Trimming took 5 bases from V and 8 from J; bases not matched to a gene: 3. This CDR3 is CASSEREGDEQFF. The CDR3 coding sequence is TGTGCCAGCAGCGAGCGGGAGGGCGATGAGCAGTTCTTC.

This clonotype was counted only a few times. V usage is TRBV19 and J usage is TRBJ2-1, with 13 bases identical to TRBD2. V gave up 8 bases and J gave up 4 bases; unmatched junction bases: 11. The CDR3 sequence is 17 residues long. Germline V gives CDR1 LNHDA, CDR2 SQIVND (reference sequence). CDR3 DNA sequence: TGTGCCAGTCAACAGGGACTAGCGGGAAACCTATACAATGAGCAGTTCTTC. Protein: CASQQGLAGNLYNEQFF.

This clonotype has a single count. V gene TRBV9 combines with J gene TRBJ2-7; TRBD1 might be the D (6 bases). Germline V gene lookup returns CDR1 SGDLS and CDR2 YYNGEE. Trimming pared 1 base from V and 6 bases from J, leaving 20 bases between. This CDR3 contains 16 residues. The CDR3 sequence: CASSVSVQGSAGEQYF. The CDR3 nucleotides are TGTGCCAGCAGCGTATCCGTCCAGGGGAGCGCGGGCGAGCAGTACTTC.